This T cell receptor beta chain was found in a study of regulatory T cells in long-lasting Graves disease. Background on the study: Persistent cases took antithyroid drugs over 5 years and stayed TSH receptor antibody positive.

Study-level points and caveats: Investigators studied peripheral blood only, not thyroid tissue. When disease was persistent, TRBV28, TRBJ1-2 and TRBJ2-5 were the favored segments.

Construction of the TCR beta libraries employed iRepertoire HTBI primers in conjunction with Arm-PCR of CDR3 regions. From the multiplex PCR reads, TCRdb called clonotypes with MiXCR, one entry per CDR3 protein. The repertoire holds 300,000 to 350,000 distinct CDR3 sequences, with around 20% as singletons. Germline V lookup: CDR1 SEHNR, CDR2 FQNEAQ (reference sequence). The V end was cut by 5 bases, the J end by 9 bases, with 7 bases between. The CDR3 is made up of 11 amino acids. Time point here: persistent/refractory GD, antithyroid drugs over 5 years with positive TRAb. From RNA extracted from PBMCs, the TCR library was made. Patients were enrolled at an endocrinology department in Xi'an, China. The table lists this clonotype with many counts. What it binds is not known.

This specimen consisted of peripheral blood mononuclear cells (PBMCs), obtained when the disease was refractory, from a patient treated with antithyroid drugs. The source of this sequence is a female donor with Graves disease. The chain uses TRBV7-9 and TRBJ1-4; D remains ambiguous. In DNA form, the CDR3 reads TGTGCCAGCAGCGCGGCCCAAAAACTGTTTTTT. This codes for CASSAAQKLFF.